The clone carrying this TCR beta chain was recorded a few times. Antigen unknown. Trimming stripped 0 bases from V and 6 bases from J, with 9 bases between. Germline V gives CDR1 MNHEY, CDR2 SVGAGI. This CDR3 comprises 13 residues. TCRdb re-called the reads with MiXCR, one entry per CDR3 protein. The sample carries 60,000 to 80,000 distinct CDR3 sequences, around 20% recorded once. The sample is drawn from a study of T cell repertoires in cytomegalovirus infection. Study details: Researchers turned to recently identified HLA-C-restricted CMV epitopes as well as well-studied HLA-B-restricted ones. Shared public TCR beta signatures pointed to both CMV infection and a matching HLA type.

Findings and limits, study-wide: Dominant in the ex vivo response were TCR beta clonotypes restricted by HLA-C and specific for CMV.

The chain combines TRBV6-5 with TRBJ2-7; D uncertain. This TCR came from a human donor in good health (CMV status not recorded). Some clones in this sample may be carry-over from other donors' samples. This material consisted of CD8+ T cells from cultured PBMCs, taken from culture after CMV antigen stimulation. CDR3 loop: CASSYSGTREQYF. The CDR3 bases are TGTGCCAGCAGTTACTCGGGCACGCGCGAGCAGTACTTC.